This T cell receptor (beta chain) was sequenced in a study of T cells in narcolepsy. Profiled with immunoSEQ multiplex PCR; TCRdb holds only in-frame clones, not every one. The sample has 25,000 or so clones, 65% to 90% seen once. This clone was counted a few times. The CDR3 covers 10 residues. Trimming removed 2 bases at V and 4 bases at J, with 2 bases between. Germline V gives CDR1 DFQATT, CDR2 SNEGSKA (reference sequence). The source is a human donor in good health. The V and J genes are TRBV20-1 and TRBJ1-1; no clear D gene. The sequencing input was memory (CD45RA-) CD4+ T cells from blood. The chain's CDR3 is CSARRTEAFF. CDR3 DNA: TGCAGTGCTAGACGCACTGAAGCTTTCTTT.